This T cell receptor (beta chain) was obtained from a study of early T cells in non-severe SARS-CoV-2 infection. Germline V gene lookup returns CDR1 SQVTM and CDR2 ANQGSEA. The CDR3 consists of 14 residues. Trimming removed 3 bases from V and 1 base from J, with 9 bases in between. This clonotype was detected ten times or more. TCRdb reprocessed the 5' RACE reads via MiXCR and lists one record per CDR3 protein. This sample has 25,000 to 40,000 distinct CDR3 sequences, with 4% to 5% found just once. V gene TRBV29-1 combines with J gene TRBJ2-2, with D uncertain. The sequencing sample was made of whole blood. The receptor was isolated from an adult who was a healthcare worker with PCR-confirmed SARS-CoV-2 infection or an uninfected control (not recorded which). In nucleotides, the CDR3 is TGCAGCGTTGAGGGTACGGAGAACACCGGGGAGCTGTTTTTT. Translated: CSVEGTENTGELFF.